These 17 T cell receptor beta chains were all obtained from the same sample, sequenced in a study of blood T cell repertoires in COVID-19. Generated by immunoSEQ multiplex PCR, the TCRdb table keeps only in-frame clones and is missing some. The table includes roughly 320,000 clones, about nine tenths detected once. The sequenced material came from peripheral blood. Source of these receptors: a woman between 50 and 59 years old with COVID-19, enrolled during active disease.

The DNA of the CDR3 is TGTGCCAGCAGCTTAGTGACAGATCCCTATAATGAAAAACTGTTTTTT. This sequence encodes CASSLVTDPYNEKLFF. The V call is TRBV7-9, the J call TRBJ1-4, with a weak D call TRBD1 (5 bases). V dropped 1 base and J dropped 4 bases, with 13 bases sitting between them. There are 16 residues in the CDR3. CDR1 and CDR2 from the germline V gene are SEHNR and FQNEAQ (reference sequence).

The chain combines TRBV7-9 with TRBJ1-2, with 9 nucleotides matching TRBD1. CDR1 and CDR2 (germline): SEHNR, FQNEAQ (reference sequence). CDR3 size: 19 residues. The ends lost 1 base at V and 7 bases at J; junction bases unmatched: 19. The CDR3 bases are TGTGCCAGCAGCTTAGGAGTTCAGTACGCGGACAGGGGCTTTCGTGGCTACACCTTC. It is translated as CASSLGVQYADRGFRGYTF. Filled out from reference TRBV7-9 and TRBJ1-2, the complete variable domain reads DTGVSQNPRHKITKRGQNVTFRCDPISEHNRLYWYRQTLGQGPEFLTYFQNEAQLEKSRLLSDRFSAERPKGSFSTLEIQRTEQGDSAMYLCASSLGVQYADRGFRGYTFGSGTRLTVV.

The chain combines TRBV6-6 with TRBJ1-1; tentative D call: TRBD1 (6 bases). This CDR3 is built from 14 residues. Germline V gives CDR1 MNHNY, CDR2 SVGAGI (reference sequence). With 6 bases removed from V and 1 base from J, the gap between germline ends came to 12 bases. CDR3 in amino acids: CASSLGQKNTEAFF. Here the CDR3 DNA reads TGTGCCAGCAGCCTGGGACAAAAGAACACTGAAGCTTTCTTT.

This clone was counted only a few times. The CDR3 region has the DNA TGTGCCAGCAGCCTGCCGAAGACTCCGGTCAATGAGCAGTTCTTC. Protein product: CASSLPKTPVNEQFF. The chain joins TRBV5-5 to TRBJ2-1; D unclear. V gave up 4 bases and J gave up 6 bases, with 17 bases separating them. The CDR3 covers 15 residues. Per germline, CDR1 SGHKS and CDR2 YYEKEE (reference sequence).

The chain carries TRBV5-6 and TRBJ2-3; a possible D gene is TRBD2 (6 bases). Trimming took 4 bases from V and 1 from J, leaving 25 bases between them. Per germline, CDR1 SGHDT and CDR2 YYEEEE. The CDR3 is 19 amino acids. The DNA of the CDR3 is TGTGCCAGCAGCCCGCTAGGTAGCGGCAAGGCTGAGGGCACAGATACGCAGTATTTT. Residues: CASSPLGSGKAEGTDTQYF.

The chain uses TRBV18 and TRBJ2-5, with a possible D match to TRBD2 (5 bases). The CDR3 is 16 amino acids. The germline V gene encodes CDR1 KGHSH and CDR2 LQKENI. With 3 bases removed from V and 2 bases from J, the gap between germline ends came to 16 bases. The chain's CDR3 is CASSPSEGEAQETQYF. The CDR3 DNA sequence: TGTGCCAGCTCACCTTCCGAGGGTGAGGCGCAAGAGACCCAGTACTTC.

This clone was seen only a few times. The chain carries TRBV5-6 and TRBJ1-1; 9 bases align to TRBD1. The trim removed 1 base at V and 1 base at J, leaving 8 bases unmatched. CDR1 is SGHDT and CDR2 is YYEEEE in the germline V gene. The CDR3 is 17 amino acids. The CDR3, as DNA: TGTGCCAGCAGCTTGTTAGGGGACAGGGTGGGGAACACTGAAGCTTTCTTT. Amino acid sequence: CASSLLGDRVGNTEAFF.

The rearrangement uses TRBV3-1 (or the pseudogene TRBV3-2) and TRBJ1-1; weak D call: TRBD1 (6 bases). CDR1 is LGHDT and CDR2 is YNNKEL in the germline V gene (reference sequence). V lost 6 bases to trimming and J lost 3 bases, with 11 bases between them. CDR3 length: 13 residues. Written as DNA, the CDR3 is TGTGCCAGCAGTCTAGGACAGTACACTGAAGCTTTCTTT. It encodes CASSLGQYTEAFF.

The chain uses TRBV3-1 (or the pseudogene TRBV3-2) and TRBJ2-2; 8 bases agree with TRBD1. The junction had 10 bases not matched to a gene; V was cut back by 4 bases and J by 6 bases. This CDR3 is 16 amino acids long. Germline CDR1 and CDR2: LGHDT and YNNKEL (reference sequence). CDR3 nucleotides: TGTGCCAGCAGCCCCTATGGGACAGGAGGTCCCGGGGAGCTGTTTTTT. It is translated as CASSPYGTGGPGELFF.

This chain links TRBV7-2 with TRBJ2-1; TRBD2 aligns across 15 bases. The germline V gene has CDR1 SGHTA and CDR2 FQGNSA. V dropped 2 bases and J dropped 1; count of bases not matched to a gene: 6. This CDR3 comprises 19 residues. The CDR3 DNA is TGTGCCAGCAGCTTATCGTGGACTAGCGGGAGGGATTCCTACAATGAGCAGTTCTTC. It encodes CASSLSWTSGRDSYNEQFF.

This clone occurred once. The chain uses TRBV12-3 or TRBV12-4 and TRBJ1-4; D remains unclear. The V end was cut by 5 bases, the J end by 13 bases, with 11 bases between. The CDR3 totals 11 residues. CDR3 nucleotides: TGTGCCAGCAGTGTAAACCGGGTACTGTTTTTT. This sequence encodes CASSVNRVLFF.

This sequence joins TRBV4-1 and TRBJ1-5, with 8 bases matching TRBD1. V lost 8 bases, J lost 5 bases, and 8 bases stayed unmatched. Germline CDR1 reads MGHRA; CDR2 reads YSYEKL. This CDR3 spans 14 amino acids. CDR3 loop: CASLWTGLDQPQHF. The CDR3 DNA reads as TGCGCCAGCTTGTGGACAGGGTTGGATCAGCCCCAGCATTTT.

The V call is TRBV30, the J call TRBJ1-2; D may be TRBD1 (5 bases). V was cut by 4 bases and J by 6 bases, with 18 bases left in between. Germline lookup yields CDR1 GTSNPN and CDR2 SVGIG (reference sequence). The CDR3 totals 14 residues. Written as DNA, the CDR3 is TGTGCCTGGACCGTTGGGGTTGGGGGGAATGGCTACACCTTC. This gives the protein CAWTVGVGGNGYTF.

This chain uses TRBV12-5 with TRBJ2-5; the match to TRBD2 covers 9 bases. The V gene's germline CDR1 is LGHNT and CDR2 FRNRAP. V dropped 4 bases and J dropped 4; count of bases not matched to a gene: 10. The CDR3 is made up of 16 amino acids. CDR3 DNA: TGTGCTAGTGGTTCCCTTAGCGGGAGTAGGAGAGAGACCCAGTACTTC. Amino acid sequence: CASGSLSGSRRETQYF.

The count of this clone is one. V is TRBV19 and J is TRBJ2-3, with 10 positions matching TRBD2. Germline V gene data show CDR1 as LNHDA and CDR2 as SQIVND (reference sequence). Trimming removed 5 bases from V and 0 bases from J; junction bases left unmatched: 8. The CDR3 consists of 17 residues. CDR3 sequence: CASSSEREGPSTDTQYF. The CDR3 DNA follows: TGTGCCAGTAGTTCCGAGCGGGAGGGCCCTAGCACAGATACGCAGTATTTT.

The chain uses TRBV11-2 and TRBJ1-6; 8 bases align to TRBD1. Losses at the gene ends were 8 bases for V and 2 bases for J; bases not matched to a gene: 5. Germline CDR1 is SGHAT and CDR2 is FQNNGV. This CDR3 is 15 amino acids long. CDR3 DNA sequence: TGTGCCAGCGCGGACAGGGATCCCTATAATTCACCCCTCCACTTT. Translating gives CASADRDPYNSPLHF. Full variable domain (missing parts from reference TRBV11-2 and TRBJ1-6): EAGVAQSPRYKIIEKRQSVAFWCNPISGHATLYWYQQILGQGPKLLIQFQNNGVVDDSQLPKDRFSAERLKGVDSTLKIQPAKLEDSAVYLCASADRDPYNSPLHFGNGTRLTVT.

The chain joins TRBV24-1 to TRBJ2-2; perhaps TRBD1 as D (6 bases). There are 15 residues in the CDR3. The V gene lost 7 bases and the J gene lost 1 base, with 12 bases spanning the gap. The germline gives CDR1 KGHDR, CDR2 SFDVKD. As DNA, the CDR3 is TGTGCCACCAGGGCTCCGACAGGGAACACCGGGGAGCTGTTTTTT. Translating gives CATRAPTGNTGELFF.